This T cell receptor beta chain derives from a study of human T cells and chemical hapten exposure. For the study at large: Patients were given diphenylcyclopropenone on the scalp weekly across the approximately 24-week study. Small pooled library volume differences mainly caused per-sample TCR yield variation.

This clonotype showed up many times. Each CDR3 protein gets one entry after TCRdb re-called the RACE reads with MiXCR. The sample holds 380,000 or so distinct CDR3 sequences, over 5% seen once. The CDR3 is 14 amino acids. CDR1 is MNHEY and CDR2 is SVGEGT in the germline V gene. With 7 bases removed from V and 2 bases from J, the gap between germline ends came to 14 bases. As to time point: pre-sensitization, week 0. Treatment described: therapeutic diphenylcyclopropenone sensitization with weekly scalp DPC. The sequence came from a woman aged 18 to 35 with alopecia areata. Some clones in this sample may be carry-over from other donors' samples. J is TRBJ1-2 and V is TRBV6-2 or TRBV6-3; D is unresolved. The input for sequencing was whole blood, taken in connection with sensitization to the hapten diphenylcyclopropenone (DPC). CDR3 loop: CASTGFTANYGYTF. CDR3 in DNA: TGTGCCAGCACGGGTTTTACAGCGAACTATGGCTACACCTTC.